This is a list of T cell receptor beta chains from one sample in a study of blood T cell repertoires in COVID-19. Sequencing used immunoSEQ multiplex PCR; TCRdb keeps in-frame clones, though not all of them. The sample has approximately 220,000 clones, roughly four fifths seen once. Sequences were obtained from peripheral blood. Every receptor here comes from a woman in her thirties or forties with active or convalescent COVID-19. CDR3s include the opening cysteine and the closing phenylalanine or tryptophan. D genes are given only for firm matches. Rows give clone size only sometimes, using once, few, many, or a class for an expanded clone.

v_gene	j_gene	abundance	d_gene	CDR3aa	CDR3nt
TRBV28	TRBJ1-1	.	TRBD1	CASSPSLLRGPFMNTEAFF	TGTGCCAGCAGTCCATCTTTGTTAAGGGGGCCCTTTATGAACACTGAAGCTTTCTTT
TRBV11-2	TRBJ2-7	.	TRBD2	CASSLVGIAGGGEQYF	TGTGCCAGCAGCTTAGTGGGAATAGCGGGAGGGGGCGAGCAGTACTTC
TRBV29-1	TRBJ2-7	.	TRBD2	CSVNLAGIGEQYF	TGCAGCGTCAACCTAGCGGGTATTGGGGAGCAGTACTTC
TRBV5-4	TRBJ2-6	.	TRBD1	CASSPGQGATGANVLTF	TGTGCCAGCAGCCCGGGACAGGGGGCTACTGGGGCCAACGTCCTGACTTTC
TRBV11-3	TRBJ2-2	.	.	CASSHPAGSGTGELFF	TGTGCCAGCAGTCACCCAGCAGGCTCTGGCACCGGGGAGCTGTTTTTT
TRBV10-3	TRBJ2-7	.	TRBD2	CAISGPGTRGLDVYEQYF	TGTGCCATCAGTGGACCAGGTACGAGGGGACTAGATGTCTACGAGCAGTACTTC
TRBV24-1	TRBJ1-2	.	.	CATSDALRGSGYTF	TGTGCCACCAGTGACGCTCTACGGGGGAGCGGCTACACCTTC
TRBV6-1	TRBJ2-3	.	TRBD2	CASSETGTSGGGTSDTQYF	TGTGCCAGCAGTGAAACGGGGACTAGCGGTGGGGGGACGTCAGATACGCAGTATTTT
TRBV2	TRBJ1-2	.	TRBD1	CASRIQGALAGYGYTF	TGTGCCAGTCGAATACAGGGGGCATTGGCGGGTTATGGCTACACCTTC
TRBV7-9	TRBJ1-2	.	TRBD1	CASSFTGAAAFNYGYTF	TGTGCCAGCAGCTTTACAGGGGCAGCCGCCTTTAACTATGGCTACACCTTC
TRBV11-2	TRBJ1-2	.	.	CASSLGGGYGYTF	TGTGCCAGCAGCTTAGGAGGGGGCTATGGCTACACCTTC
TRBV29-1	TRBJ1-1	.	.	CMDGMNTEAFF	TGTATGGACGGGATGAACACTGAAGCTTTCTTT
TRBV3-1/TRBV3-2	TRBJ2-5	.	TRBD1	CASSQGGGDRGTETQYF	TGTGCCAGCAGCCAAGGAGGGGGGGACAGGGGGACGGAGACCCAGTACTTC
TRBV6-6	TRBJ2-4	.	.	CASSPRALDRAKNIQYF	TGTGCCAGCAGTCCTCGGGCATTAGACAGAGCCAAAAACATTCAGTACTTC
TRBV29-1	TRBJ1-1	once	TRBD1	CSASRDRGRNTEAFF	TGCAGCGCGTCCCGGGACAGGGGTAGGAACACTGAAGCTTTCTTT
TRBV6-5	TRBJ1-1	once	TRBD1	CASTETGATEAFF	TGTGCCAGCACCGAAACAGGGGCCACTGAAGCTTTCTTT
TRBV2	TRBJ1-3	.	.	CASSESYTIYF	TGTGCCAGCAGTGAATCGTACACCATATATTTT
TRBV19	TRBJ2-5	once	.	CASSPYPREQTQYF	TGTGCCAGTAGTCCCTACCCCAGGGAACAGACCCAGTACTTC
TRBV6-5	TRBJ2-5	.	TRBD2	CASRLAGGGETQYF	TGTGCCAGCAGACTAGCGGGGGGGGGAGAGACCCAGTACTTC
TRBV19	TRBJ1-1	.	.	CASSGQGKGNTEAFF	TGTGCCAGTAGTGGACAAGGGAAGGGGAACACTGAAGCTTTCTTT
TRBV15	TRBJ2-1	once	.	CATSRDWSYGVNEQFF	TGTGCCACCAGCAGAGATTGGAGCTACGGGGTTAATGAGCAGTTCTTC
TRBV24-1	TRBJ2-3	.	.	CATSDTGQETTDTQYF	TGTGCCACCAGTGATACGGGACAAGAGACCACAGATACGCAGTATTTT
TRBV24-1	TRBJ1-2	.	TRBD1	CATRPNPGQGPYGYTF	TGTGCCACCAGACCAAATCCCGGACAGGGGCCATATGGCTACACCTTC
TRBV9	TRBJ1-4	.	TRBD1	CASSRQPSVQGNEKLFF	TGTGCCAGCAGCCGACAGCCGTCGGTACAGGGGAATGAAAAACTGTTTTTT
TRBV6-5	TRBJ1-5	.	.	CASSLRGPNQPQHF	TGTGCCAGCAGTCTTCGGGGTCCCAATCAGCCCCAGCATTTT
TRBV7-3	TRBJ2-3	.	TRBD2	CASSQSGILTDTQYF	TGTGCCAGCAGCCAAAGCGGGATTCTCACAGATACGCAGTATTTT
TRBV30	TRBJ2-7	.	TRBD1	CAWRARRDRGPTYEQYF	TGTGCCTGGAGGGCGAGAAGAGACAGGGGGCCTACCTACGAGCAGTACTTC
TRBV7-8	TRBJ2-3	.	TRBD2	CASSFPNVAGGPVPMHTQYF	TGTGCCAGCAGCTTCCCAAACGTAGCGGGGGGGCCTGTGCCGATGCATACGCAGTATTTT
TRBV19	TRBJ2-2	.	.	CASSIGRVKELFF	TGTGCCAGTAGTATAGGCAGGGTTAAGGAGCTGTTTTTT
TRBV28	TRBJ1-6	.	TRBD1	CASSLMGQGDSPLHF	TGTGCCAGCAGTTTAATGGGGCAGGGGGATTCACCCCTCCACTTT
TRBV28	TRBJ1-2	.	.	CASSDQGGYGYTF	TGTGCCAGCAGCGATCAGGGTGGCTATGGCTACACCTTC
TRBV29-1	TRBJ1-2	.	.	CSVDRPGLIYGYTF	TGCAGCGTTGATCGGCCGGGGTTAATTTATGGCTACACCTTC
TRBV3-1/TRBV3-2	TRBJ1-6	.	.	CASRGTQGPISNSPLHF	TGTGCCAGCAGGGGTACACAGGGCCCCATTTCTAATTCACCCCTCCACTTT
TRBV5-1	TRBJ2-3	.	TRBD2	CASSLKASGGKHRSTDTQYF	TGCGCCAGCAGCTTGAAGGCTAGCGGGGGGAAACATCGTAGCACAGATACGCAGTATTTT
TRBV6-5	TRBJ1-1	.	.	CASSRDSNTEAFF	TGTGCCAGCAGTAGAGACTCAAACACTGAAGCTTTCTTT
TRBV6-2/TRBV6-3	TRBJ1-1	once	.	CASSYFPNTEAFF	TGTGCCAGCAGTTACTTCCCAAACACTGAAGCTTTCTTT
TRBV7-2	TRBJ2-5	.	TRBD1	CASSLEGGTGETQYF	TGTGCCAGCAGCTTAGAGGGGGGGACAGGGGAGACCCAGTACTTC
TRBV5-1	TRBJ2-1	once	.	CASSLAGSRTYNEQFF	TGCGCCAGCAGCTTGGCCGGGAGCCGAACCTACAATGAGCAGTTCTTC
TRBV27	TRBJ1-5	.	.	CASSLGALNQPQHF	TGTGCCAGCAGTTTAGGGGCTTTAAATCAGCCCCAGCATTTT
TRBV30	TRBJ2-2	.	.	CAWSTGNTGELFF	TGTGCCTGGAGTACAGGGAACACCGGGGAGCTGTTTTTT
TRBV15	TRBJ1-5	.	.	CATSSRTDLIQPQHF	TGTGCCACCAGCAGTAGGACAGATCTCATTCAGCCCCAGCATTTT
TRBV19	TRBJ2-3	.	.	CASSIDTFGGRDTQYF	TGTGCCAGTAGTATAGATACCTTCGGGGGGCGAGATACGCAGTATTTT
TRBV24-1	TRBJ1-1	.	TRBD1	CATSRTGGPRAEAFF	TGTGCCACCAGCAGGACAGGGGGCCCTAGAGCTGAAGCTTTCTTT
TRBV6-2/TRBV6-3	TRBJ2-5	.	.	CASSFKSGQETQYF	TGTGCCAGCAGCTTTAAGTCGGGGCAAGAGACCCAGTACTTC
TRBV4-3	TRBJ2-7	.	.	CASSQGAGGHYEQYF	TGCGCCAGCAGCCAAGGGGCAGGGGGGCACTACGAGCAGTACTTC
TRBV5-1	TRBJ1-2	.	.	CASSFSPQDGYTF	TGCGCCAGCAGCTTCTCTCCCCAGGATGGCTACACCTTC
TRBV12-5	TRBJ2-3	.	.	CASGLGLSSTDTQYF	TGTGCTAGTGGTTTGGGGCTGTCTAGCACAGATACGCAGTATTTT
TRBV28	TRBJ1-2	few	TRBD1	CASSPEGQSYTF	TGTGCCAGCAGTCCTGAGGGACAGTCCTACACCTTC
TRBV6-5	TRBJ1-2	.	TRBD1	CASSSTTGTFNGYTF	TGTGCCAGCAGCTCAACGACAGGGACCTTTAACGGCTACACCTTC
TRBV29-1	TRBJ2-1	.	.	CSVAAARKQFF	TGCAGCGTTGCAGCGGCCAGGAAGCAGTTCTTC
TRBV28	TRBJ1-6	.	TRBD1	CASSTGTVHNSPLHF	TGTGCCAGCAGTACTGGGACAGTTCATAATTCACCCCTCCACTTT
TRBV29-1	TRBJ2-2	.	TRBD2	CSALAGGSNTGELFF	TGCAGCGCATTAGCGGGAGGGTCGAACACCGGGGAGCTGTTTTTT
TRBV5-1	TRBJ1-2	.	TRBD1	CASSTSQGATLYGYTF	TGCGCCAGCAGCACTTCACAGGGGGCTACCCTCTATGGCTACACCTTC
TRBV10-3	TRBJ1-2	few	.	CATSRENNYGYTF	TGTGCCACCAGCCGGGAGAATAACTATGGCTACACCTTC
TRBV19	TRBJ2-4	.	TRBD2	CGSGIAGGKNIQYF	TGTGGCAGTGGCATAGCGGGGGGAAAAAACATTCAGTACTTC
TRBV6-4	TRBJ2-1	.	TRBD2	CASSALAGGNEQFF	TGTGCCAGCAGTGCACTAGCGGGGGGGAATGAGCAGTTCTTC
TRBV7-9	TRBJ1-1	.	TRBD1	CASSKTGAYMNTEAFF	TGTGCCAGCAGCAAAACAGGGGCCTACATGAACACTGAAGCTTTCTTT
TRBV18	TRBJ1-1	.	TRBD1	CASSHLQGASFF	TGTGCCAGCTCGCACCTTCAGGGGGCCTCTTTCTTT
TRBV3-1/TRBV3-2	TRBJ2-3	.	.	CASSQLANTQYF	TGTGCCAGCAGCCAACTAGCAAATACGCAGTATTTT